This passage covers 15 T cell receptor beta chains from one sample sequenced in a study of tissue T cells after allogeneic stem cell transplantation. Time point indicated: mouse harvest day 14 after allogeneic transplant. Mouse grafts combined 10^7 T-cell-depleted bone marrow cells with 10^6 splenic CD5+ T cells. The assay was immunoSEQ multiplex PCR, and TCRdb's table has in-frame clones only and misses some. The sample yields around 3,900 clones, around 43% seen once. Sequencing input: lymph node tissue. Receptors originate from a female BALB/c mouse given C57BL/6 T cells with graft-versus-host disease after an allogeneic hematopoietic cell transplant.

This clone was seen only a few times. Gene names follow the mouse nomenclature. Read data end 1 residue before the CDR3 end; the end is taken from the germline J gene. The chain couples TRBV16 to TRBJ1-4, with D possibly being TRBD1 (6 bases). V was cut by 3 bases and J by 3 bases, with 8 bases left in between. CDR3 length: 14 amino acids. Germline values: CDR1 SGHSA, CDR2 FRNQAP. The sequenced CDR3 bases are TGTGCAAGCAGCTTGGGGACAACCAACGAAAGATTATTT. This translates into CASSLGTTNERLF. The complete CDR3 reads CASSLGTTNERLFF.

This clone is labeled as large. Genes and germline come from the mouse. The DNA ends 1 residue before the CDR3 does, and the rest of the CDR3 is filled in from the germline J gene. V gene TRBV12-1 combines with J gene TRBJ2-4; no clear D. The CDR3 covers 13 residues. Per the germline V gene, CDR1 is SGHSN and CDR2 is HYEKVE. V lost 0 bases, J lost 1 base, and 4 bases lay in between. The CDR3 protein is CASSLEGQNTLYF. Incomplete CDR3 DNA: TGTGCCAGCTCTCTCGAGGGTCAAAACACCTTGTAC.

In this sample, this clone turned up a few times. Genes and germline come from the mouse. The covered CDR3 bases are TGTGCCAGCAGCCAACAGGGGGCCACCGGGCAGCTCTAC. Translated: CASSQQGATGQLY. The full CDR3 reads CASSQQGATGQLYF. This chain uses TRBV5 with TRBJ2-2; 8 bases line up with TRBD1. The read terminates 1 residue before the CDR3 end, so the remaining end is supplied by the germline J gene. Germline CDR1 reads LGHNA; CDR2 reads YNLKQL (reference sequence). The CDR3 covers 14 residues. J lost 4 bases, V lost 2 bases, and 0 bases had no gene match.

Note on this clone: Any gene name here is a mouse gene name. The observed sequence ends 1 residue before the CDR3 terminus, with the missing tail filled in from the germline J gene. The rearrangement links TRBV5 to TRBJ2-2; possible D gene TRBD1, 6 bases. The CDR3 sequence is 15 residues long. Trimming cost V 1 base and J 0 bases, with 6 bases left between them. Germline V gene data show CDR1 as LGHNA and CDR2 as YNLKQL (reference sequence). The sequenced part of the CDR3 DNA is TGTGCCAGCAGCCAAGGGACAGCAAACACCGGGCAGCTCTAC. Translated: CASSQGTANTGQLY. The complete CDR3 reads CASSQGTANTGQLYF.

This clone was picked up one time. Mouse germline and gene names are used. The read terminates 1 residue ahead of where the CDR3 ends, so the germline J gene completes it. The chain has TRBV2 and TRBJ1-3; 9 positions match TRBD1. The CDR3 sequence is 16 residues long. The germline V gene has CDR1 LGHNA and CDR2 YSYQKL. V was pared by 2 bases and J by 1 base, with 3 bases of the junction left unmatched. The CDR3 spells CASSQPDRGSGNTLYF. CDR3 bases read: TGTGCCAGCAGCCAACCGGACAGGGGATCTGGAAATACGCTCTAT.

This clone came up a few times. The listed genes are named as in mouse. CDR3 DNA, as far as it was read: TGTGCAAGCAGCTTAGATGGGGGGGCGACCACCGGGCAGCTCTAC. This gives the protein CASSLDGGATTGQLY. The entire CDR3 sequence reads CASSLDGGATTGQLYF. The genes are TRBV16 and TRBJ2-2; 9 positions agree with TRBD2. The observed sequence ends 1 residue before the CDR3 terminus, with the missing tail filled in from the germline J gene. The V gene's germline CDR1 is SGHSA and CDR2 FRNQAP. Trimming cost V 0 bases and J 4 bases; bases outside gene matches: 3. The CDR3 runs 16 residues. Supplemented by reference TRBV16 and TRBJ2-2, the full variable domain reads NAGVIQTPRHKVTGKGQEATLWCEPISGHSAVFWYRQTIVQGLEFLTYFRNQAPIDDSGMPKERFSAQMPNQSHSTLKIQSTQPQDSAVYLCASSLDGGATTGQLYFGEGSKLTVL.

A word on this clone: Sequence at one end of the junction differs from germline and may be a read error. Germline and genes: mouse. Coverage ceases 1 residue before the CDR3 finishes, and the germline J gene fills in the end. This sequence joins TRBV13-2 and TRBJ2-7; D call uncertain. From germline, CDR1 is NNHNN and CDR2 SYGAGS (reference sequence). The CDR3 length is 14 residues. The CDR3 protein is CASSDDGSVNEQYF. The part of the CDR3 DNA that was read is TGTGCCAGCAGTGATGATGGGTCGGTTAATGAACAGTAC.

This clone appeared a few times. Gene labels here are mouse ones. From the germline J gene comes the end of the CDR3, since the read stops 1 residue before it. This chain joins TRBV5 and TRBJ2-7, with TRBD2 matching over 13 bases. From germline, CDR1 is LGHNA and CDR2 YNLKQL (reference sequence). This CDR3 has 15 amino acids. Losses at the gene ends were 2 bases for V and 6 bases for J; bases not matched to a gene: 4. The CDR3 loop is CASSQPGLGGGEQYF. The DNA read from the CDR3 is TGTGCCAGCAGCCAACCGGGACTGGGGGGGGGTGAACAGTAC.

Points on this clone: These gene names are mouse names. The read comes to an end 1 residue before the CDR3 does, leaving the germline J gene to fill in the end. The V call is TRBV12-2, the J call TRBJ2-2; 12 bases map to TRBD1. The germline CDR1 and CDR2 sequences are SGHLS and HYDKME. The CDR3 is made up of 16 amino acids. Trimming removed 0 bases from V and 3 bases from J; junction bases left unmatched: 1. The CDR3 bases that were read are TGTGCCAGCTCTCTCCGGGACAGGGGGCACACCGGGCAGCTCTAC. This codes for CASSLRDRGHTGQLY. The full-length CDR3 reads as CASSLRDRGHTGQLYF.

Notes on this clone: Genes here carry mouse names. The read stops 1 residue short of the end of the CDR3; the missing end is completed from the germline J gene. This chain links TRBV16 with TRBJ2-7, with unresolved D. Germline V gives CDR1 SGHSA, CDR2 FRNQAP. This CDR3 comprises 14 residues. V lost 0 bases and J 0 bases, leaving 6 bases between the germline ends. The sequenced CDR3 bases are TGTGCAAGCAGCTTAGATTCCAGCTCCTATGAACAGTAC. Translated: CASSLDSSSYEQY. The entire CDR3 is CASSLDSSSYEQYF.

This clone has more than one count but fewer than ten. The germline and genes are mouse ones. The CDR3 sequence: CASSQRLGDAEQFF. The DNA read from the CDR3 is TGTGCCAGCAGCCAGCGACTGGGGGATGCTGAGCAGTTC. V and J are TRBV5 and TRBJ2-1; TRBD2 matches 9 bases. The read finishes 1 residue shy of the CDR3 end, and the germline J gene is used to complete it. The CDR3 has 14 amino acids. Per germline, CDR1 LGHNA and CDR2 YNLKQL (reference sequence). Losses at the gene ends were 3 bases for V and 5 bases for J; bases not matched to a gene: 2.

This clone was picked up a small number of times. Here the gene names and germline are mouse. The DNA read from the CDR3 is TGTGCCAGCAGCTTAGTGGGTTATGAACAGTAC. Translating it yields CASSLVGYEQY. The entire CDR3 protein is CASSLVGYEQYF. This sequence joins TRBV3 and TRBJ2-7, with D unclear. From the germline J gene comes the end of the CDR3, since the read stops 1 residue before it. The CDR3 has 12 amino acids. Per the germline V gene, CDR1 is SNHLY and CDR2 is FYNGKV (reference sequence). Trimming shortened V by 1 base and J by 4 bases, and 5 bases separated the two germline ends.

Regarding this clone: Genes here carry mouse names. The CDR3 is cut off 1 residue early in the read; its end comes from the germline J gene. The rearrangement uses TRBV31 and TRBJ2-5; 10 bases are shared with TRBD2. V trimming: 2 bases; J trimming: 0 bases; junction bases outside the gene matches: 2. This CDR3 has 15 residues. Germline-derived CDR1 and CDR2 are GKSSPN and SITVG. CDR3 loop: CAWSTGGGNQDTQYF. Incomplete CDR3 DNA: TGTGCCTGGAGTACTGGGGGGGGTAACCAAGACACCCAGTAC.

With regard to this clone: Mouse gene names apply. Coverage ceases 1 residue before the CDR3 finishes, and the germline J gene fills in the end. The chain recombines TRBV13-1 with TRBJ1-3, with 8 bases that match TRBD1. Germline trimming cut 5 bases from V and 2 bases from J; bases unmatched to any gene: 3. CDR3 length equals 14 residues. Germline V gene data show CDR1 as NSHNY and CDR2 as SYGAGN. The CDR3 is CASRETGAGNTLYF. CDR3 bases read: TGTGCCAGCAGAGAGACAGGGGCTGGAAATACGCTCTAT.

Regarding this clone: The listed genes are named as in mouse. The read ends 1 residue before the CDR3 terminus; that terminus is restored from the germline J gene. This chain joins TRBV26 and TRBJ1-1; D might be TRBD1 (6 bases). Germline CDR1 reads KGHPV; CDR2 reads FQNQEV (reference sequence). This CDR3 contains 13 residues. Between the trimmed V and J ends, which lost 4 bases and 3 bases, there was a span of 9 bases. The CDR3 DNA, read in part, is TGTGCCAGCAGTCCGGGACACCACACAGAAGTCTTC. Protein sequence: CASSPGHHTEVF. The whole CDR3 is CASSPGHHTEVFF.